These T cell receptor beta chains were read from a single sample in a study of T cell responses to AZD1222 COVID-19 vaccine. The assay was immunoSEQ multiplex PCR, and TCRdb's table has in-frame clones only and misses some. The sample lists more than 95,000 clones, around 91% occurring once. Sequencing used peripheral blood, obtained on day 0 of AZD1222 vaccination. The receptors here all came from an adult in good health. CDR3s include the opening cysteine and the closing phenylalanine or tryptophan. The D gene is left open where the match is weak. Clone size appears in some rows only: once, few, many, or a class for an expanded clone.

v_call: TRBV7-3; j_call: TRBJ1-1; clone_size: -; d_call: -; cdr3_nt: TGTGCCAGCAGCCTATCAGGGAACACTGAAGCTTTCTTT; cdr3_aa: CASSLSGNTEAFF
v_call: TRBV9; j_call: TRBJ1-1; clone_size: -; d_call: -; cdr3_nt: TGTGCCAGCAGCATCGGACCAACAACTGAAGCTTTCTTT; cdr3_aa: CASSIGPTTEAFF
v_call: TRBV2; j_call: TRBJ1-5; clone_size: -; d_call: -; cdr3_nt: TGTGCCAGCAAATGGGATATCAATCAGCCCCAGCATTTT; cdr3_aa: CASKWDINQPQHF
v_call: TRBV6-5; j_call: TRBJ2-5; clone_size: -; d_call: -; cdr3_nt: TGTGCCAGCACCCGGATGGGGCAAGAGACCCAGTACTTC; cdr3_aa: CASTRMGQETQYF
v_call: TRBV6-5; j_call: TRBJ1-3; clone_size: -; d_call: -; cdr3_nt: TGTGCCAGCAGTTCCGAAGGGGAGGATGGAAACACCATATATTTT; cdr3_aa: CASSSEGEDGNTIYF
v_call: TRBV19; j_call: TRBJ1-2; clone_size: -; d_call: -; cdr3_nt: TGTGCCAGTAGTTTCCCGGGGGCTGGCGGCTACACCTTC; cdr3_aa: CASSFPGAGGYTF
v_call: TRBV5-4; j_call: TRBJ2-7; clone_size: many; d_call: -; cdr3_nt: TGTGCCAGCAGCGTCGGACAGTACATTCCCTACGAGCAGTACTTC; cdr3_aa: CASSVGQYIPYEQYF
v_call: TRBV5-1; j_call: TRBJ2-3; clone_size: -; d_call: -; cdr3_nt: TGCGCCAGCAGCTTGCGTGGGGGCACAGATACGCAGTATTTT; cdr3_aa: CASSLRGGTDTQYF
v_call: TRBV6-1; j_call: TRBJ2-3; clone_size: -; d_call: -; cdr3_nt: TGTGCCAGCAGTGAAGGTGGAATCACAGATACGCAGTATTTT; cdr3_aa: CASSEGGITDTQYF
v_call: TRBV4-1; j_call: TRBJ1-5; clone_size: -; d_call: -; cdr3_nt: TGCGCCAGCAGCCCGTTCGTAACCGGACGGCAGCCCCAGCATTTT; cdr3_aa: CASSPFVTGRQPQHF
v_call: TRBV5-1; j_call: TRBJ2-3; clone_size: -; d_call: -; cdr3_nt: TGCGCCAGTACAGGTGGTGGGACAGATACGCAGTATTTT; cdr3_aa: CASTGGGTDTQYF
v_call: TRBV6-2/TRBV6-3; j_call: TRBJ2-7; clone_size: once; d_call: -; cdr3_nt: TGTGCCAGCAGTACGAACAGGGAGGCTTTATACGAGCAGTACTTC; cdr3_aa: CASSTNREALYEQYF
v_call: TRBV27; j_call: TRBJ1-2; clone_size: -; d_call: -; cdr3_nt: TGTGCCAGCAGGGATGCAATGTATGGCTACACCTTC; cdr3_aa: CASRDAMYGYTF
v_call: TRBV11-2; j_call: TRBJ2-5; clone_size: -; d_call: -; cdr3_nt: TGTGCCAGCAGGCACGAAGAGGGGCCCCAAGAGACCCAGTACTTC; cdr3_aa: CASRHEEGPQETQYF
v_call: TRBV10-1; j_call: TRBJ1-2; clone_size: -; d_call: -; cdr3_nt: TGCGCCAGCAGTCCACAGGGTCTTAACTATGGCTACACCTTC; cdr3_aa: CASSPQGLNYGYTF
v_call: TRBV9; j_call: TRBJ2-3; clone_size: -; d_call: -; cdr3_nt: TGTGCCAGCAGCGTATTGGGGGATACGCAGTATTTT; cdr3_aa: CASSVLGDTQYF
v_call: TRBV27; j_call: TRBJ1-2; clone_size: -; d_call: -; cdr3_nt: TGTGCCAGCAGCTCTGTGATGGCAGCTGCCCGTGGCTACACCTTC; cdr3_aa: CASSSVMAAARGYTF
v_call: TRBV19; j_call: TRBJ1-5; clone_size: -; d_call: -; cdr3_nt: TGTGCCAGTAGTAAGTATGGTAGCAATCAGCCCCAGCATTTT; cdr3_aa: CASSKYGSNQPQHF
v_call: TRBV27; j_call: TRBJ1-2; clone_size: -; d_call: -; cdr3_nt: TGTGCCAGCAGTAAAGTCCCCATAACTTATAACTATGGCTACACCTTC; cdr3_aa: CASSKVPITYNYGYTF
v_call: TRBV6-5; j_call: TRBJ1-1; clone_size: few; d_call: -; cdr3_nt: TGTGCCAGCAGTTACTCAGATCTGAACACTGAAGCTTTCTTT; cdr3_aa: CASSYSDLNTEAFF
v_call: TRBV11-1; j_call: TRBJ1-1; clone_size: once; d_call: TRBD1; cdr3_nt: TGTGCCAGCAGCTTAGACAGGGGAGTTGAAGCTTTCTTT; cdr3_aa: CASSLDRGVEAFF
v_call: TRBV7-9; j_call: TRBJ2-5; clone_size: -; d_call: -; cdr3_nt: TGTGCCAGCAGCTATACTAGATCCCAAGAGACCCAGTACTTC; cdr3_aa: CASSYTRSQETQYF
v_call: TRBV20-1; j_call: TRBJ1-4; clone_size: -; d_call: -; cdr3_nt: TGCAGTGCTAGCCCAGGTGAAAAACTGTTTTTT; cdr3_aa: CSASPGEKLFF
v_call: TRBV30; j_call: TRBJ2-7; clone_size: -; d_call: TRBD1; cdr3_nt: TGTGCCTGGAGTGTCCTCGGGACAGGGAACGAGCAGTACTTC; cdr3_aa: CAWSVLGTGNEQYF
v_call: TRBV7-6; j_call: TRBJ1-2; clone_size: -; d_call: -; cdr3_nt: TGTGCCAGCAGCTTATCCGTCCGGAAGTCAAACTATGGCTACACCTTC; cdr3_aa: CASSLSVRKSNYGYTF
v_call: TRBV12-3/TRBV12-4; j_call: TRBJ1-1; clone_size: -; d_call: -; cdr3_nt: TGTGCCAGCAGTTTACAGGGGCAGGGAGAAGCTTTCTTT; cdr3_aa: CASSLQGQGEAFF
v_call: TRBV3-1/TRBV3-2; j_call: TRBJ2-3; clone_size: once; d_call: -; cdr3_nt: TGTGCCAGCAGCCAAGAGCCGGGCACAGATACGCAGTATTTT; cdr3_aa: CASSQEPGTDTQYF
v_call: TRBV6-1; j_call: TRBJ2-2; clone_size: -; d_call: -; cdr3_nt: TGTGCCAGCAGGGTACACACCGGGGAGCTGTTTTTT; cdr3_aa: CASRVHTGELFF
v_call: TRBV23-1; j_call: TRBJ2-7; clone_size: -; d_call: -; cdr3_nt: TGCGCCAGCAGTCAATCCCCCCATAACGAGCAGTACTTC; cdr3_aa: CASSQSPHNEQYF
v_call: TRBV6-2/TRBV6-3; j_call: TRBJ2-7; clone_size: -; d_call: TRBD1; cdr3_nt: TGTGCCAGCAGTTACTCGAGGGGACAGGGGGCCTACGAGCAGTACTTC; cdr3_aa: CASSYSRGQGAYEQYF
v_call: TRBV2; j_call: TRBJ1-1; clone_size: -; d_call: -; cdr3_nt: TGTGCCAGCAGACTGACAGAGAACACTGAAGCTTTCTTT; cdr3_aa: CASRLTENTEAFF
v_call: TRBV19; j_call: TRBJ1-5; clone_size: -; d_call: TRBD1; cdr3_nt: TGTGCCAGCGATGACAGGGGAAGAAATCAGCCCCAGCATTTT; cdr3_aa: CASDDRGRNQPQHF
v_call: TRBV29-1; j_call: TRBJ1-2; clone_size: -; d_call: TRBD1; cdr3_nt: TGCAGCGTACGGACAGGGACTGAGGGCTACACCTTC; cdr3_aa: CSVRTGTEGYTF
v_call: TRBV23-1; j_call: TRBJ1-5; clone_size: once; d_call: -; cdr3_nt: TGCGCCAGCAGTCAATCGGAGGCAGGGCATCAGCCCCAGCATTTT; cdr3_aa: CASSQSEAGHQPQHF
v_call: TRBV6-1; j_call: TRBJ2-7; clone_size: -; d_call: TRBD1; cdr3_nt: TGTGCCAGCAGTGAAGAGGACTTAACCCTACCGGGACAGGGGTTTTTCGAGCAGTACTTC; cdr3_aa: CASSEEDLTLPGQGFFEQYF
v_call: TRBV5-1; j_call: TRBJ2-1; clone_size: -; d_call: TRBD1; cdr3_nt: TGCGCCAGCAGCTGGGACAGGGGGGATGAGCAGTTCTTC; cdr3_aa: CASSWDRGDEQFF
v_call: TRBV5-1; j_call: TRBJ2-3; clone_size: -; d_call: -; cdr3_nt: TGCGCCAGCAGCTTGCCTGAAAGGGGCGCGGCAGATACGCAGTATTTT; cdr3_aa: CASSLPERGAADTQYF
v_call: TRBV5-1; j_call: TRBJ1-5; clone_size: -; d_call: -; cdr3_nt: TGCGCCAGCAGCTTGGGGGGGGTGCGGAATCAGCCCCAGCATTTT; cdr3_aa: CASSLGGVRNQPQHF
v_call: TRBV4-1; j_call: TRBJ2-3; clone_size: -; d_call: -; cdr3_nt: TGCGCCAGCAGCCAAGTTGGGGCGCCGGGTAAAGATACGCAGTATTTT; cdr3_aa: CASSQVGAPGKDTQYF
v_call: TRBV6-6; j_call: TRBJ1-4; clone_size: -; d_call: -; cdr3_nt: TGTGCCAGCAGACATTCCGGGGATAATGAAAAACTGTTTTTT; cdr3_aa: CASRHSGDNEKLFF
v_call: TRBV6-1; j_call: TRBJ2-6; clone_size: -; d_call: -; cdr3_nt: TGTGCCAGCAGTGAAGAGGACTCTGGGGCCAACGTCCTGACTTTC; cdr3_aa: CASSEEDSGANVLTF
v_call: TRBV30; j_call: TRBJ2-7; clone_size: -; d_call: -; cdr3_nt: TGTGCCTGGAGTCCGATAGTCTACGAGCAGTACTTC; cdr3_aa: CAWSPIVYEQYF
v_call: TRBV6-5; j_call: TRBJ2-7; clone_size: once; d_call: -; cdr3_nt: TGTGCCAGCAGTTACTCGATTCAGGGGCTTTTGGACGAGCAGTACTTC; cdr3_aa: CASSYSIQGLLDEQYF
v_call: TRBV9; j_call: TRBJ2-7; clone_size: once; d_call: -; cdr3_nt: TGTGCCAGCAGCGTCGACAGTAACGAGCAGTACTTC; cdr3_aa: CASSVDSNEQYF
v_call: TRBV12-5; j_call: TRBJ1-1; clone_size: -; d_call: -; cdr3_nt: TGTGCTAGTGGTTTGGTGCAGGGTCACACTGAAGCTTTCTTT; cdr3_aa: CASGLVQGHTEAFF
v_call: TRBV10-3; j_call: TRBJ2-1; clone_size: -; d_call: TRBD2; cdr3_nt: TGTGCCATCAGTGAGGGACTAGTGGGGCGAGGGAATGAGCAGTTCTTC; cdr3_aa: CAISEGLVGRGNEQFF
v_call: TRBV9; j_call: TRBJ2-3; clone_size: -; d_call: -; cdr3_nt: TGTGCCAGCAGCGCCCGATCCCTAAGCACAGATACGCAGTATTTT; cdr3_aa: CASSARSLSTDTQYF
v_call: TRBV19; j_call: TRBJ1-2; clone_size: few; d_call: -; cdr3_nt: TGTGCCAGTAGTATGCGAAGGGGCGAGGGCTACACCTTC; cdr3_aa: CASSMRRGEGYTF
v_call: TRBV18; j_call: TRBJ2-7; clone_size: once; d_call: TRBD2; cdr3_nt: TGTGCCAGCTCACTCGGACTAGCGGCCTCCTACGAGCAGTACTTC; cdr3_aa: CASSLGLAASYEQYF
v_call: TRBV19; j_call: TRBJ1-1; clone_size: -; d_call: TRBD1; cdr3_nt: TGTGCCAGTAGTAACCCTCGCCGACAGGGGGCGCAGAACACTGAAGCTTTCTTT; cdr3_aa: CASSNPRRQGAQNTEAFF
v_call: TRBV7-9; j_call: TRBJ1-2; clone_size: -; d_call: -; cdr3_nt: TGTGCCAGCAGTTTGACGAAGGACCGCGGCTACACCTTC; cdr3_aa: CASSLTKDRGYTF
v_call: TRBV12-3/TRBV12-4; j_call: TRBJ1-3; clone_size: -; d_call: -; cdr3_nt: TGTGCCAGCAGTTTAGGTTCCAGAAACACCATATATTTT; cdr3_aa: CASSLGSRNTIYF
v_call: TRBV25-1; j_call: TRBJ1-4; clone_size: -; d_call: -; cdr3_nt: TGTGCCAGCAGTGATCCGAGCGGACCAACTAATGAAAAACTGTTTTTT; cdr3_aa: CASSDPSGPTNEKLFF
v_call: TRBV9; j_call: TRBJ2-7; clone_size: -; d_call: -; cdr3_nt: TGTGCCAGCAGCACGAAAGATTTCCCCTACGAGCAGTACTTC; cdr3_aa: CASSTKDFPYEQYF
v_call: TRBV13; j_call: TRBJ2-3; clone_size: -; d_call: -; cdr3_nt: TGTGCCAGCAGCTTAGCGGCTAGTGCTAGAACAGATACGCAGTATTTT; cdr3_aa: CASSLAASARTDTQYF